This T cell receptor (gamma chain) was recovered during a study of gamma-delta chains in newborns, infants, children. Study at large: Microbial exposure reportedly drives polyclonal innate γδ T cell expansion after birth.

Relative to its sample, this clone is large. TCRdb made new clone calls on the reads using CATT. This table has about 2,700 gamma-chain clones, under 30% appearing once. The V gene end was trimmed by 2 bases and the J gene end by 7 bases; junction bases not matched to a gene: 8. The CDR3 spans 17 residues. Per the germline V gene, CDR1 is GITISATS and CDR2 is ISYDGTV (reference sequence). The sample comprised blood. The sequence was collected from a child who was a newborn, infant or young child, either healthy, febrile or measles-vaccinated (not recorded which). V usage is TRGV9 and J usage is TRGJP. CDR3 amino acids: CALWEAKGELGKKIKVF. DNA for the CDR3: TGTGCCTTGTGGGAGGCCAAGGGTGAGTTGGGCAAAAAAATCAAGGTATTT.